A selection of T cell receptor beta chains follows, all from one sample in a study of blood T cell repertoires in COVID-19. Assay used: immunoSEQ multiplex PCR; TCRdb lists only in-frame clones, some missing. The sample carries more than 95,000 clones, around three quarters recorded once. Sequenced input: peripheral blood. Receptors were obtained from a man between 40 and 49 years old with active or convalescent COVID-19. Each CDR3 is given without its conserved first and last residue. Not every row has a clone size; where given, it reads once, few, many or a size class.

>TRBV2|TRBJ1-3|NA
ASRQEDGNTIY
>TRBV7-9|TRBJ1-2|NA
ASSLASPTVGDGYT
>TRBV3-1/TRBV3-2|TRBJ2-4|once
ASSPLAGGFKNIQY
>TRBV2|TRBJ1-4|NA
ASSRLEKLF
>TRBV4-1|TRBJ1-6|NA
ASSQSTGRGLSPLH
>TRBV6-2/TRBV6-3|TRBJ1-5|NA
ASSGRDRGPVGNQPQH
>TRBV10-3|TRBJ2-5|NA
AISARGGASGGSPRETQY
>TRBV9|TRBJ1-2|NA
ASSRTGIMDGYT
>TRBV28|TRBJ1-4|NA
ASTSRRVPNEKLF
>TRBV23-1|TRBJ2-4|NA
ASSPPTGTVAKNIQY
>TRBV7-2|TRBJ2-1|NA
ASSFRDSSYNEQF
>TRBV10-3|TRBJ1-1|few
ATVSIVGSGNTEAF
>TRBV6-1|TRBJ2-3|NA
ASSDIHRRASTRTDTQY
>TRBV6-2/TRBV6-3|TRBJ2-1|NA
ASSARLAGGLNEQF
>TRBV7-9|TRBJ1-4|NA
ASTVQVNEKLF
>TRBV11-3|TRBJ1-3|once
ASSLDSDSGNTIY
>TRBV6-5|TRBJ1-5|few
ATKGAGQPQH
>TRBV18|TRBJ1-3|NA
ASSPLLFLSGNTIY
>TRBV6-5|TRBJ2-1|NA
ASSYSLAGGHNEQF
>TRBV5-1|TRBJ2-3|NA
ASSLTGTDTQY
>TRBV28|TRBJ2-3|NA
ASSLSGPGLDTQY
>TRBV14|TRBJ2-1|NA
ASSQERSGLYNEQF
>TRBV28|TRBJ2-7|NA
ASSALGSSTYEQY
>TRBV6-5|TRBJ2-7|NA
ASSTLQGYEQY
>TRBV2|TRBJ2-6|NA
ALEQAFSGANVLT
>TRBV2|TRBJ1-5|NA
ASSTGTGSNQPQH
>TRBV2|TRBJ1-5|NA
ASKGQGDQPQH
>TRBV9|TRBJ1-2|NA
ASGEAGFGYT
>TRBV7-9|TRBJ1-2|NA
ASSWDRAGYT
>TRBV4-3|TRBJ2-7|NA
ASSQDLGEGCR
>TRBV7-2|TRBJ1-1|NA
ASSLARARSIEAF
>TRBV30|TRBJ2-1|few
AWSKGAHEQF
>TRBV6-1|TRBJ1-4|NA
ASSEYWDRGREKLF
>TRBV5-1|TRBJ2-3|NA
ASSSTGASTDTQY
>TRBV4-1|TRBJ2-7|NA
ASSRGPGGKDEQY
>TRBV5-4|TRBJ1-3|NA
ASRRDSVENTIY
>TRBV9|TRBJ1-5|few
ASSTDGDEYQPQH
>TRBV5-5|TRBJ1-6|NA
ASSLGPMNSPLH
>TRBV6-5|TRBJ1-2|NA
ASSPNPDFGYT
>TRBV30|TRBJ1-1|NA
AWSVRTGGRTEAF
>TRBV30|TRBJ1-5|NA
AWSPGQGNQPQH
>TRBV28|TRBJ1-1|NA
ASTLPRQLNTEAF
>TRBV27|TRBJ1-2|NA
ASSSTGINYGYT
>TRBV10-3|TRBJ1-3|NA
AIRGGQGAFGNTIY
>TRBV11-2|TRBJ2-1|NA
ASSFMMSSYNEQF